These T cell receptor beta chains were read from a single sample in a study of shared clonotypes between healthy human individuals. TCRdb keeps only in-frame clones here, not all; method: immunoSEQ multiplex PCR. Counted here are around 2,000,000 clones, just under 95% occurring once; the ten biggest clones make up 1.2%. Material: naive CD8+ T cells sorted from blood. All receptors come from a man between 18 and 35 years old in good health. Both conserved end residues are part of each CDR3. Fields, in order: D gene, J gene, V gene, clone size, CDR3 DNA, CDR3 protein. A D gene is named only where the DNA matches it firmly. The size field is filled for only some rows; it gives once, few, many or a size class.

D: NA
J: TRBJ2-7
V: TRBV4-1
size: NA
DNA: TGCGCCAGCAGCCAAGTCGGGACGGGCTACGAGCAGTACTTC
CDR3: CASSQVGTGYEQYF

D: NA
J: TRBJ2-7
V: TRBV25-1
size: NA
DNA: TGTGCCAGCAGGCTGGGTTACGAGCAGTACTTC
CDR3: CASRLGYEQYF

D: NA
J: TRBJ2-7
V: TRBV18
size: NA
DNA: TGTGCCAGCTCACCATCCCCAGGACAGAGCTCCTACGAGCAGTACTTC
CDR3: CASSPSPGQSSYEQYF

D: NA
J: TRBJ1-2
V: TRBV13
size: NA
DNA: TGTGCCAGCAGCGCATACCGGGATCTTGACCCCTATGGCTACACCTTC
CDR3: CASSAYRDLDPYGYTF

D: TRBD2
J: TRBJ2-4
V: TRBV5-5
size: NA
DNA: TGTGCCAGCAGCTTGATTAGCGGGGTCAAAAACATTCAGTACTTC
CDR3: CASSLISGVKNIQYF

D: TRBD1
J: TRBJ1-5
V: TRBV28
size: NA
DNA: TGTGCCAGCAGTTCAGAACAGGGGAGAGGCCAGCCCCAGCATTTT
CDR3: CASSSEQGRGQPQHF

D: NA
J: TRBJ2-2
V: TRBV6-5
size: NA
DNA: TGTGCCAGCAGTTACGGGTCGGGCACCGGGGAGCTGTTTTTT
CDR3: CASSYGSGTGELFF

D: TRBD2
J: TRBJ2-7
V: TRBV2
size: NA
DNA: TGTGCCAGCAGTGGCGGGGGGCGCGTTTACGAGCAGTACTTC
CDR3: CASSGGGRVYEQYF

D: NA
J: TRBJ2-2
V: TRBV13
size: NA
DNA: TGTGCCAGCAAAGAAGCGAACACCGGGGAGCTGTTTTTT
CDR3: CASKEANTGELFF

D: NA
J: TRBJ2-3
V: TRBV28
size: NA
DNA: TGTGCCAGCAGTTCCGGGGACATCACAGATACGCAGTATTTT
CDR3: CASSSGDITDTQYF

D: NA
J: TRBJ2-7
V: TRBV27
size: NA
DNA: TGTGCCAGCAGCCTGATAGGCTACGAGCAGTACTTC
CDR3: CASSLIGYEQYF

D: TRBD1
J: TRBJ2-7
V: TRBV14
size: once
DNA: TGTGCCAGCAGCCAAGAAAGCAGTGCCTGGGGACAGGGGGGCAACGAGCAGTACTTC
CDR3: CASSQESSAWGQGGNEQYF

D: TRBD2
J: TRBJ2-7
V: TRBV5-6
size: NA
DNA: TGTGCCAGCAGCCACGGGGGACTAGCGGGCTACGAGCAGTACTTC
CDR3: CASSHGGLAGYEQYF

D: NA
J: TRBJ2-7
V: TRBV6-5
size: NA
DNA: TGTGCCAGCAGTTACTCGAGGGGGGGTGTTGACGAGCAGTACTTC
CDR3: CASSYSRGGVDEQYF

D: NA
J: TRBJ1-6
V: TRBV6-1
size: NA
DNA: TGTGCCAGCAGTTTCTATAATTCACCCCTCCACTTT
CDR3: CASSFYNSPLHF

D: NA
J: TRBJ2-7
V: TRBV5-6
size: NA
DNA: TGTGCCAGCAGCTTGGCCCCACTCGAGGGGGGTATGCAGTACTTC
CDR3: CASSLAPLEGGMQYF

D: NA
J: TRBJ1-2
V: TRBV4-3
size: NA
DNA: TGCGCCAGCAGCCAAGATTTGGTTTCCAGGGACCTAAACTATGGCTACACCTTC
CDR3: CASSQDLVSRDLNYGYTF

D: NA
J: TRBJ2-3
V: TRBV28
size: NA
DNA: TGTGCCAGCAGTTACACTCCAGATACGCAGTATTTT
CDR3: CASSYTPDTQYF

D: TRBD2
J: TRBJ2-1
V: TRBV6-7
size: NA
DNA: TGTGCCGGCGGAGGCCGCGGGAGCTCCTACAATGAGCAGTTCTTC
CDR3: CAGGGRGSSYNEQFF

D: NA
J: TRBJ1-1
V: TRBV11-2
size: NA
DNA: TGTGCCAGCAGCGGCCCAGGGCAGGTTTGGATGAACACTGAAGCTTTCTTT
CDR3: CASSGPGQVWMNTEAFF

D: NA
J: TRBJ2-7
V: TRBV4-2
size: NA
DNA: TGTGCCAGCAGCCAAGGCGGAGAGAACTACGAGCAGTACTTC
CDR3: CASSQGGENYEQYF

D: TRBD1
J: TRBJ1-2
V: TRBV7-9
size: NA
DNA: TGTGCCAGCAGCTTGGGACAGGGGGCAGACTATGGCTACACCTTC
CDR3: CASSLGQGADYGYTF

D: NA
J: TRBJ1-2
V: TRBV28
size: NA
DNA: TGTGCCAGCAGTTTACCGCTAACTAACTATGGCTACACCTTC
CDR3: CASSLPLTNYGYTF

D: TRBD1
J: TRBJ1-4
V: TRBV2
size: NA
DNA: TGTGCCAGCGGACAGGGTATGGCTAATGAAAAACTGTTTTTT
CDR3: CASGQGMANEKLFF

D: NA
J: TRBJ2-4
V: TRBV2
size: NA
DNA: TGTGCCAGCATTAAGAGTAGGACCACAAAGGGGAACATTCAGTACTTC
CDR3: CASIKSRTTKGNIQYF

D: TRBD2
J: TRBJ2-5
V: TRBV6-6
size: NA
DNA: TGTGCCAGCAGGGGGGGGAACCAAGAGACCCAGTACTTC
CDR3: CASRGGNQETQYF

D: NA
J: TRBJ2-2
V: TRBV28
size: NA
DNA: TGTGCCAGCAGTCCACCTCGGGACAAAGCCTACACCGGGGAGCTGTTTTTT
CDR3: CASSPPRDKAYTGELFF

D: NA
J: TRBJ2-7
V: TRBV27
size: NA
DNA: TGTGCCAGCAGATTAACAGAATCCTACGAGCAGTACTTC
CDR3: CASRLTESYEQYF

D: TRBD2
J: TRBJ2-5
V: TRBV7-3
size: NA
DNA: TGTGCCAGCAGCTCGGGACTAGTCGGGGAGACCCAGTACTTC
CDR3: CASSSGLVGETQYF

D: NA
J: TRBJ2-7
V: TRBV2
size: NA
DNA: TGTGCCAGCAGGGGACCCACTAGCTACGAGCAGTACTTC
CDR3: CASRGPTSYEQYF

D: NA
J: TRBJ2-3
V: TRBV6-5
size: NA
DNA: TGTGCCAGCTCCCTGGGGGGCACAGATACGCAGTATTTT
CDR3: CASSLGGTDTQYF

D: NA
J: TRBJ1-4
V: TRBV6-1
size: NA
DNA: TGTGCCAGCAGTGAAGGGGGGTTTTGGAAACTGTTTTTT
CDR3: CASSEGGFWKLFF

D: TRBD1
J: TRBJ1-6
V: TRBV6-1
size: NA
DNA: TGTGCCAGCAGGGGACGGGGACAGGGTTGGTCACCCCTCCACTTT
CDR3: CASRGRGQGWSPLHF

D: NA
J: TRBJ1-2
V: TRBV5-4
size: NA
DNA: TGTGCCAGCACCCAACCCCCAGATGGCTACATCTTC
CDR3: CASTQPPDGYIF

D: NA
J: TRBJ2-1
V: TRBV28
size: NA
DNA: TGTGCCAGCAGTTTAGGGGGCCCCTACAATGAGCAGTTCTTC
CDR3: CASSLGGPYNEQFF

D: NA
J: TRBJ2-5
V: TRBV9
size: NA
DNA: TGTGCCAGCAGCGTAGCTGGAGAGACCCAGTACTTC
CDR3: CASSVAGETQYF

D: NA
J: TRBJ2-7
V: TRBV7-6
size: NA
DNA: TGTGCCAGCAGCTGGGGGGACGCGACAGGGTTCGGCGAGCAGTACTTC
CDR3: CASSWGDATGFGEQYF

D: NA
J: TRBJ2-5
V: TRBV7-9
size: NA
DNA: TGTGCCAGCAGCTTTGCCGGTCAAGAGACCCAGTACTTC
CDR3: CASSFAGQETQYF

D: NA
J: TRBJ1-1
V: TRBV4-2
size: NA
DNA: TGTGCCAGCAGCCAAGAAGTCGGGAACACTGAAGCTTTCTTT
CDR3: CASSQEVGNTEAFF

D: TRBD2
J: TRBJ2-2
V: TRBV9
size: NA
DNA: TGTGCCAGCAGCGTAGCTGATGGGCTAGCGGGAGTTGGAAACACCGGGGAGCTGTTTTTT
CDR3: CASSVADGLAGVGNTGELFF